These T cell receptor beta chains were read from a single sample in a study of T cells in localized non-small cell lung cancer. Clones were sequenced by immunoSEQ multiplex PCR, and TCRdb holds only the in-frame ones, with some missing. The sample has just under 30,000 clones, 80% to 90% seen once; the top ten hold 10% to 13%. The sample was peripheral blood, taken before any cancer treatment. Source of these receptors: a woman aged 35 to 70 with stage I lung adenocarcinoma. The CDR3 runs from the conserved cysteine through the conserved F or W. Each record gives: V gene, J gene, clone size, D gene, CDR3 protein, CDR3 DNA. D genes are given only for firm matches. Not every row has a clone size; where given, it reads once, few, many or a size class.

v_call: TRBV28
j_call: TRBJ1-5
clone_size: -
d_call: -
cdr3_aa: CASSLPGGTSDQPQHF
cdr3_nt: TGTGCCAGCAGTTTACCGGGTGGAACTTCCGATCAGCCCCAGCATTTT

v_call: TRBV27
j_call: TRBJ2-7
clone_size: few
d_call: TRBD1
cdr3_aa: CASSLLRGTGGYEQYF
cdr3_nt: TGTGCCAGCAGTTTACTACGAGGGACAGGGGGCTACGAGCAGTACTTC

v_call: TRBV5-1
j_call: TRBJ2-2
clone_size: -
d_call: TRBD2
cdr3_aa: CASSPPGTSGNGELFF
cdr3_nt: TGCGCCAGCAGCCCACCAGGGACTAGCGGGAACGGGGAGCTGTTTTTT

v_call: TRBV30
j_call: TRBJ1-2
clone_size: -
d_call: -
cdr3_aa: CAWSALPGGFYGYTF
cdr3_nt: TGTGCCTGGAGTGCCCTTCCTGGGGGGTTCTATGGCTACACCTTC

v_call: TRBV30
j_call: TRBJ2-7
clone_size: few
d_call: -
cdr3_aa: CAWSDGQNYEQYF
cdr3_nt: TGTGCCTGGAGTGACGGACAGAACTACGAGCAGTACTTC

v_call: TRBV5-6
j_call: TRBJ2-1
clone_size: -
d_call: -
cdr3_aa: CASSLGMRTFNEQFF
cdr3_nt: TGTGCCAGCAGCTTGGGTATGAGGACCTTCAATGAGCAGTTCTTC

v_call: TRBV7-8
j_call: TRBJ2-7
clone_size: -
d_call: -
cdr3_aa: CASSLNQAYEQYF
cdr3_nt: TGTGCCAGCAGCTTGAACCAAGCCTACGAGCAGTACTTC

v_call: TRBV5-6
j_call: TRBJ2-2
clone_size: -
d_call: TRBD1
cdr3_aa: CASSFGQGTGELFF
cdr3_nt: TGTGCCAGCAGCTTCGGACAGGGAACCGGGGAGCTGTTTTTT

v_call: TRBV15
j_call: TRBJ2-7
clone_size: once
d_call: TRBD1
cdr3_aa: CATSTPGQGYEQYF
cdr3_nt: TGTGCCACCAGCACACCGGGACAGGGCTACGAGCAGTACTTC

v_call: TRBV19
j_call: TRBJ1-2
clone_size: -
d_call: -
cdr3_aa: CASSAPGEGGRYTF
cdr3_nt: TGTGCCAGTAGTGCCCCAGGGGAGGGAGGCCGCTACACCTTC

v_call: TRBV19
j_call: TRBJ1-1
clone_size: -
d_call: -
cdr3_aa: CASSNNNLNTEAFF
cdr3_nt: TGTGCCAGTAGTAATAACAACCTGAACACTGAAGCTTTCTTT

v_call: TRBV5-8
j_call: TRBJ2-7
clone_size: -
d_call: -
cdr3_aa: CASSLVQGIYEQYF
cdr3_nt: TGTGCCAGCAGCTTGGTGCAGGGTATCTACGAGCAGTACTTC

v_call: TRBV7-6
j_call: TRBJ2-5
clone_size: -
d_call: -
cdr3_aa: CASSLGEETQYF
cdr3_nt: TGTGCCAGCAGCTTAGGCGAGGAGACCCAGTACTTC

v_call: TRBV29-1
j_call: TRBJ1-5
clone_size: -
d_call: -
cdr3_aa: CSARDGYSNQPQHF
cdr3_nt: TGCAGCGCTCGCGACGGATATAGCAATCAGCCCCAGCATTTT

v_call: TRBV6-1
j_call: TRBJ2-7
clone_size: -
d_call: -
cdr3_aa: CASDLGGGHQYEQYF
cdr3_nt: TGTGCCAGCGACCTAGGGGGGGGACACCAATACGAGCAGTACTTC

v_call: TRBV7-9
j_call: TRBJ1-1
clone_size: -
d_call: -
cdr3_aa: CASRRTPNTEAFF
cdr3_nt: TGTGCCAGCAGAAGGACACCGAACACTGAAGCTTTCTTT

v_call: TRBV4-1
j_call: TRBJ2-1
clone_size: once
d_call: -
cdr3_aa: CASSQDRNEQFF
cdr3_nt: TGCGCCAGCAGCCAAGATAGGAATGAGCAGTTCTTC

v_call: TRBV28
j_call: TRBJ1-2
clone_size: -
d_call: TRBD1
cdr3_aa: CASSSRTGVYGYTF
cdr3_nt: TGTGCCAGCAGTTCGCGGACAGGGGTCTATGGCTACACCTTC

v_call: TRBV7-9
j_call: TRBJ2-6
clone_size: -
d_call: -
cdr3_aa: CASSLVGAGANVLTF
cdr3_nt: TGTGCCAGCAGCCTGGTAGGGGCCGGGGCCAACGTCCTGACTTTC

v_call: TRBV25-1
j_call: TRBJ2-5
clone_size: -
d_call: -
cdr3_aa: CASSDPGIGETQYF
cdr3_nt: TGTGCCAGCAGTGACCCGGGAATCGGAGAGACCCAGTACTTC

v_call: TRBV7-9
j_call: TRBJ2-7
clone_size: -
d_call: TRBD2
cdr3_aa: CASSRSGIPYEQYF
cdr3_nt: TGTGCCAGCAGCCGCAGCGGGATTCCCTACGAGCAGTACTTC

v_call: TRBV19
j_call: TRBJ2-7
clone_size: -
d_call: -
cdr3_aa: CASSIDIQGEQYF
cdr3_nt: TGTGCCAGTAGTATAGATATACAGGGCGAGCAGTACTTC

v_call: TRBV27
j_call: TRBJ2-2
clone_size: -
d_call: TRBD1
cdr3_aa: CASSLQGATGELFF
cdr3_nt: TGTGCCAGCAGTTTACAGGGGGCAACCGGGGAGCTGTTTTTT

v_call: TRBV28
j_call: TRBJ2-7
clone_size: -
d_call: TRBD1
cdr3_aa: CASSLGTAYEQYF
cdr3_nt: TGTGCCAGCAGTTTAGGGACAGCCTACGAGCAGTACTTC

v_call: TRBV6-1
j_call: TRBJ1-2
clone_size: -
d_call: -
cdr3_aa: CASTKEWTLYGYTF
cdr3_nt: TGTGCCAGCACCAAAGAGTGGACCCTCTATGGCTACACCTTC

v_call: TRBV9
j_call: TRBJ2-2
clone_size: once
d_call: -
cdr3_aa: CASSPTDRNTGELFF
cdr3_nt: TGTGCCAGCAGCCCCACCGACAGGAACACCGGGGAGCTGTTTTTT

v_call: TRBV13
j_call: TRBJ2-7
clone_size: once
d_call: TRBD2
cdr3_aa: CASSKRAGLPYEQYF
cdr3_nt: TGTGCCAGCAGCAAACGAGCGGGACTTCCCTACGAGCAGTACTTC

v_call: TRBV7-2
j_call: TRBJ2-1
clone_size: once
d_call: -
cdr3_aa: CASSFRRYNEQFF
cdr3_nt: TGTGCCAGCAGCTTTCGTAGGTACAATGAGCAGTTCTTC

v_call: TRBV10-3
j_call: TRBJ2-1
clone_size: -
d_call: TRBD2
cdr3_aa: CAISDGTSGRSWNNEQFF
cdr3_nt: TGTGCCATCAGTGATGGGACTAGCGGGAGGTCCTGGAACAATGAGCAGTTCTTC

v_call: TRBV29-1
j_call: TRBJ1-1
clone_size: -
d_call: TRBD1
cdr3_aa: CSVTDRATEAFF
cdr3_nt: TGCAGCGTCACCGACAGGGCTACTGAAGCTTTCTTT

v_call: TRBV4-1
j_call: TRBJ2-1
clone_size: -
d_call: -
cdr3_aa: CASSQERYNEQFF
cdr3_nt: TGCGCCAGCAGCCAAGAAAGGTACAATGAGCAGTTCTTC

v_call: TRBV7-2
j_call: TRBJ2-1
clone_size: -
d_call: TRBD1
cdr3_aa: CASSSRDRGRLGEQFF
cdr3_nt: TGTGCCAGCAGCAGTAGGGACAGGGGAAGGCTGGGTGAGCAGTTCTTC

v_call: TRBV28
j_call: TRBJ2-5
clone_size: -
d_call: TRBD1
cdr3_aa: CASSKSGTGGHLGTQYF
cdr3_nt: TGTGCCAGCAGCAAGTCCGGGACAGGGGGCCATCTCGGGACCCAGTACTTC

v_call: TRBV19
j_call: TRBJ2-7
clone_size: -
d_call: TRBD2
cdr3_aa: CASSSHLAGGLYEQYF
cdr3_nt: TGTGCCAGTAGTTCTCATCTAGCGGGAGGGCTCTACGAGCAGTACTTC

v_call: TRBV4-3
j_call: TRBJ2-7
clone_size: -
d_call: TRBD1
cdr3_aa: CASSQGRQGGYEQYF
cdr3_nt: TGCGCCAGCAGCCAAGGCCGACAGGGCGGCTACGAGCAGTACTTC

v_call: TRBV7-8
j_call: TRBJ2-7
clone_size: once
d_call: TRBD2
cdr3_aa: CASTLGLAGVSEQYF
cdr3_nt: TGTGCCAGCACCCTCGGACTAGCGGGAGTCAGCGAGCAGTACTTC

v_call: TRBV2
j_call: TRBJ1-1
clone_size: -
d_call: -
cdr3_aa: CASSEALRQPNTEAFF
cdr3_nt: TGTGCCAGCAGTGAAGCGCTTCGACAGCCGAACACTGAAGCTTTCTTT

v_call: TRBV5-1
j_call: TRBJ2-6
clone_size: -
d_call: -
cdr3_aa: CASSFISSGANVLTF
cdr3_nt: TGCGCCAGCAGCTTCATTAGCTCTGGGGCCAACGTCCTGACTTTC

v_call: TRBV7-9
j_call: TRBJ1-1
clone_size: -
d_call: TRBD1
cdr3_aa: CASSQSGQGNTEAFF
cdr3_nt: TGTGCCAGCAGCCAATCCGGACAGGGGAACACTGAAGCTTTCTTT

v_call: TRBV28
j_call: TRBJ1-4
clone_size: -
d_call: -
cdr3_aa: CASSPPSLEKLFF
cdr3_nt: TGTGCCAGCAGTCCCCCAAGTTTGGAAAAACTGTTTTTT

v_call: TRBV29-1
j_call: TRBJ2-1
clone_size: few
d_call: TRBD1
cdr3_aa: CSVDNDRGLYNEQFF
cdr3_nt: TGCAGCGTCGACAATGACAGGGGGCTTTACAATGAGCAGTTCTTC

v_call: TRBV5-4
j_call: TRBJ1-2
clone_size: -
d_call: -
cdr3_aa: CASSHPGRPHYGYTF
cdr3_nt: TGTGCCAGCAGCCATCCAGGACGTCCCCACTATGGCTACACCTTC

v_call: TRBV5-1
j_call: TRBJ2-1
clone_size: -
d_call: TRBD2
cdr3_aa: CASRVLADSYNEQFF
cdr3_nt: TGCGCCAGCAGGGTTCTAGCGGATTCTTACAATGAGCAGTTCTTC

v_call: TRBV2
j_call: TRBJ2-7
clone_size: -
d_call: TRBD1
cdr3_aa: CASSEVDREVSEQYF
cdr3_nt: TGTGCCAGCAGTGAGGTGGACAGGGAGGTCTCCGAGCAGTACTTC

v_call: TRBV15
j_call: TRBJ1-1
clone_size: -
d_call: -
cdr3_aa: CATSTRDNSDTEAFF
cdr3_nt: TGTGCCACCAGCACCCGGGACAATTCGGACACTGAAGCTTTCTTT

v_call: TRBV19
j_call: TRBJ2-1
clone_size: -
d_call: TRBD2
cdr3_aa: CASTLAGGPTGSNEQFF
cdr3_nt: TGTGCCAGTACACTAGCGGGGGGGCCCACGGGAAGCAATGAGCAGTTCTTC

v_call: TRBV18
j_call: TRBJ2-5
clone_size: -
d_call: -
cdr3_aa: CASSPRPRETQYF
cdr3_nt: TGTGCCAGCTCACCACGTCCACGGGAGACCCAGTACTTC

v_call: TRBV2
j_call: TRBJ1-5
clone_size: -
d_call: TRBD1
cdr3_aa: CASRRQGAQGNQPQHF
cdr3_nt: TGTGCCAGCAGGAGACAGGGGGCGCAGGGCAATCAGCCCCAGCATTTT

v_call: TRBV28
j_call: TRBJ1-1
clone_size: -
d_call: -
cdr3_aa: CASALTRANTEAFF
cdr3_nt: TGTGCCAGCGCTCTAACCAGGGCGAACACTGAAGCTTTCTTT

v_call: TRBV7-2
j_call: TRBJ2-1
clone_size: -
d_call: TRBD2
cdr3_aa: CASSQTSGENEQFF
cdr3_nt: TGTGCCAGCAGCCAAACTAGCGGGGAAAATGAGCAGTTCTTC

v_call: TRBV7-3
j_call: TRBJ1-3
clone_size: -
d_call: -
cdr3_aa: CASSTTPGPGNAIYF
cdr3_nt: TGTGCCAGCAGCACCACACCGGGGCCTGGAAACGCCATATATTTT

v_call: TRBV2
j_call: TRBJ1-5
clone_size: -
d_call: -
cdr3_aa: CASSEGLGNQPQHF
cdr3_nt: TGTGCCAGCAGTGAGGGGCTGGGCAATCAGCCCCAGCATTTT

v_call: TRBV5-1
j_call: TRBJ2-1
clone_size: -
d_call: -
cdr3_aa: CASTLTRVNEQFF
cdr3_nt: TGCGCCAGCACCCTTACTAGAGTCAATGAGCAGTTCTTC